This TCR beta chain was captured by sequencing in a study of shared clonotypes between healthy human individuals. Study-level information: The study drew on a couple of women and three men aged 18 to 49 as donors.

With regard to this clone: The target antigen is unknown.

There are 16 residues in the CDR3. Assay execution took place at the deep level. In replicate PCRs of sorted subsets, roughly 210 ng DNA, some 28,000 T cell genomes, was used. Profiling relied on immunoSEQ multiplex PCR, and the TCRdb table lists in-frame clones only, not all of them. The sample has roughly 2.5 million clones, more than 90% seen once. Findings of the study overall: Generally, estimated richness proved larger in naive subsets than it did in memory subsets.

The sequence was collected from a man aged 18 to 35 in good health. This chain connects TRBV21-1 to TRBJ1-1; no check of the table's D call, TRBD1, against the DNA was made. TRBV21-1 is a pseudogene segment. Sequencing was performed on naive CD4+ T cells sorted from blood. The subset was: CD45RA+ positively selected. The CDR3 spells CASSRRDSEGYTEAFF. The CDR3 nucleotides read TGTGCCAGCAGCAGGCGGGACAGCGAGGGGTACACTGAAGCTTTCTTT.